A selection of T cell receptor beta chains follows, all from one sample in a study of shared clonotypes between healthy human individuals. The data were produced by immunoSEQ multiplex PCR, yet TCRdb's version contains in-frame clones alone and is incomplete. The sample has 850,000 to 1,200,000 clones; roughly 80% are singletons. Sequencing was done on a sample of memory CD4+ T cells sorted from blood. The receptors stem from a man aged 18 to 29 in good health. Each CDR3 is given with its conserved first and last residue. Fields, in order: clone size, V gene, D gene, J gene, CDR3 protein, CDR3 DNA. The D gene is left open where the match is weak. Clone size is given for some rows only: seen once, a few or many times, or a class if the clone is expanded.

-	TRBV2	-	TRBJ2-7	CASSYRAYEQYF	TGTGCCAGCAGTTACAGGGCGTACGAGCAGTACTTC
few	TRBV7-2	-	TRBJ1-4	CASSRIRTNEKLFF	TGTGCCAGCAGTCGGATACGGACTAATGAAAAACTGTTTTTT
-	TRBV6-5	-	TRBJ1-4	CASRGPLEKLFF	TGTGCCAGCAGGGGGCCCCTCGAAAAACTGTTTTTT
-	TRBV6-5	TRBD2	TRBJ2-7	CASTLAGPPGEQYF	TGTGCCAGCACCTTAGCGGGACCCCCGGGGGAGCAGTACTTC
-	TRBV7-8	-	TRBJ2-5	CASSPAWLETQYF	TGTGCCAGCAGCCCAGCCTGGTTAGAGACCCAGTACTTC
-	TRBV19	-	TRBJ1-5	CASKEGRGNQPQHF	TGTGCCAGTAAGGAGGGGCGGGGGAATCAGCCCCAGCATTTT
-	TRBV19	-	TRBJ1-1	CASKYRESEAFF	TGTGCCAGTAAGTACAGGGAGTCTGAAGCTTTCTTT
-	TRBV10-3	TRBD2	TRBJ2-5	CAISDLAGAETQYF	TGTGCCATCAGTGACCTAGCGGGGGCTGAGACCCAGTACTTC
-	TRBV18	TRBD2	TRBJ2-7	CASSPRSSGSEQYF	TGTGCCAGCTCACCACGGTCCAGCGGGAGTGAGCAGTACTTC
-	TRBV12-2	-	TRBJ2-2	CASRLDLGDGLMTGELFF	TGTGCAAGTCGCTTAGATTTGGGGGACGGGTTAATGACCGGGGAGCTGTTTTTT
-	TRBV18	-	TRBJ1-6	CASSPNSRTLSRDSPLHF	TGTGCCAGCTCACCAAACTCCAGGACGCTTAGCCGAGATTCACCCCTCCACTTT
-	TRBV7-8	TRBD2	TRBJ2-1	CASSLARAGGFDEQFF	TGTGCCAGCAGCTTAGCGCGAGCGGGGGGGTTCGATGAGCAGTTCTTC
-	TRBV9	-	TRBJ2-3	CASSVGSGAFTDTQYF	TGTGCCAGCAGCGTAGGGTCAGGGGCTTTCACAGATACGCAGTATTTT
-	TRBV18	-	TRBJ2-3	CASSPPGEDTQYF	TGTGCCAGCTCACCTCCGGGGGAAGATACGCAGTATTTT
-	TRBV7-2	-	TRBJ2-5	CASSLRPLEETQYF	TGTGCCAGCAGCTTACGACCACTCGAAGAGACCCAGTACTTC
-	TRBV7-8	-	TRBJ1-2	CASSSGGDLGYTF	TGTGCCAGCAGCTCGGGGGGGGATCTTGGCTACACCTTC
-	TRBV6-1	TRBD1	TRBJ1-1	CASMRQGGTEAFF	TGTGCCAGCATGCGACAGGGGGGCACTGAAGCTTTCTTT
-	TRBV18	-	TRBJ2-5	CASSRETQYF	TGTGCCAGCTCACGAGAGACCCAGTACTTC
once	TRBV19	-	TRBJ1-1	CASSIVVQNTEAFF	TGTGCCAGTAGTATAGTTGTTCAGAACACTGAAGCTTTCTTT
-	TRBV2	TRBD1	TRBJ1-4	CATSRGATNEKLFF	TGTGCCACCAGCAGGGGGGCAACTAATGAAAAACTGTTTTTT
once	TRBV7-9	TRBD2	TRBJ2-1	CASSTGLAGVGEQFF	TGTGCCAGCAGCACGGGACTAGCGGGAGTTGGTGAGCAGTTCTTC
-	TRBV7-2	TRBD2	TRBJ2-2	CASSLSSGTATGELFF	TGTGCCAGCAGCTTAAGTAGCGGGACGGCCACCGGGGAGCTGTTTTTT
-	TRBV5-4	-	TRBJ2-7	CASSSLEKQYF	TGTGCCAGCAGCTCCCTGGAAAAGCAGTACTTC
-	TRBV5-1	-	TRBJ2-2	CASSLLAGTGELFF	TGCGCCAGCAGCTTGCTGGCGGGGACCGGGGAGCTGTTTTTT
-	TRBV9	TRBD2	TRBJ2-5	CASSVESGRAGETQYF	TGTGCCAGCAGCGTAGAGTCCGGGAGGGCCGGGGAGACCCAGTACTTC
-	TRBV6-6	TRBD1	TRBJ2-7	CASSPTGSSYEQYF	TGTGCCAGCAGTCCGACAGGGAGCTCCTACGAGCAGTACTTC
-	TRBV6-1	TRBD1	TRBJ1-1	CASSAQGGAFF	TGTGCCAGCAGTGCACAGGGGGGAGCTTTCTTT
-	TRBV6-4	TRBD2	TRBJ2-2	CASSVLAGSGELFF	TGTGCCAGCAGTGTACTAGCGGGGTCCGGGGAGCTGTTTTTT
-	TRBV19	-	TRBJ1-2	CASSIAITGNYGYTF	TGTGCCAGTAGTATAGCCATTACAGGGAACTATGGCTACACCTTC
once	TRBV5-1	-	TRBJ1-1	CASSPSPGTVNTEAFF	TGCGCCAGCAGCCCAAGTCCCGGGACGGTGAACACTGAAGCTTTCTTT
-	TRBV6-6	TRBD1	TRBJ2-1	CASSSTGQGFDEQFF	TGTGCCAGCAGTTCCACGGGACAGGGGTTCGATGAGCAGTTCTTC
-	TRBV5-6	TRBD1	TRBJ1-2	CASRGTAATYGYTF	TGTGCCAGCAGGGGGACAGCGGCGACCTATGGCTACACCTTC
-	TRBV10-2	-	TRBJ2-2	CASSPVATGELFF	TGCGCCAGCAGCCCCGTGGCCACCGGGGAGCTGTTTTTT
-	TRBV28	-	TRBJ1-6	CASVDGNNSPLHF	TGTGCCAGTGTTGACGGAAATAATTCACCCCTCCACTTT
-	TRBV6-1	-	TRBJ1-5	CASSEGGYSNQPQHF	TGTGCCAGCAGTGAAGGAGGGTATAGCAATCAGCCCCAGCATTTT
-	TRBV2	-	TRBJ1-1	CASSGTIHGTEAFF	TGTGCCAGCAGCGGGACCATTCACGGGACTGAAGCTTTCTTT
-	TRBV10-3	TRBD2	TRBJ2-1	CAIKMASGMDNEQFF	TGTGCCATCAAAATGGCTAGCGGGATGGACAATGAGCAGTTCTTC
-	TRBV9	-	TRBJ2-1	CASSTQGGETYNEQFF	TGTGCCAGCAGCACACAGGGAGGTGAGACCTACAATGAGCAGTTCTTC
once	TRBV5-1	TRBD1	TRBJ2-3	CASSLETGVNTDTQYF	TGCGCCAGCAGCTTAGAGACAGGGGTGAATACAGATACGCAGTATTTT
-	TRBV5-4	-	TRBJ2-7	CASSLVGYSNEQYF	TGTGCCAGCAGCTTAGTAGGGTATAGTAACGAGCAGTACTTC
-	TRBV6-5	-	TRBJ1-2	CASSSFRDIGGYTF	TGTGCCAGCAGTTCTTTCAGGGATATAGGCGGCTACACCTTC
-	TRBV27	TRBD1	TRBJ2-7	CASSLYRTGANEQYF	TGTGCCAGCAGTTTATACCGCACAGGGGCCAACGAGCAGTACTTC
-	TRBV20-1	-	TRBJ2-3	CSAAADTQYF	TGCAGTGCCGCGGCAGATACGCAGTATTTT
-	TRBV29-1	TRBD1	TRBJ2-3	CSVVTGGSDTQYF	TGCAGCGTAGTTACAGGGGGCTCAGATACGCAGTATTTT
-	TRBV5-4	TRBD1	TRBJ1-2	CASSLVDRGDYGYTF	TGTGCCAGCAGCTTGGTTGACAGGGGGGACTATGGCTACACCTTC
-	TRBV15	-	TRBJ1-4	CATSRGGSEKLFF	TGTGCCACCAGCAGAGGAGGCAGTGAAAAACTGTTTTTT
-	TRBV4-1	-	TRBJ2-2	CASSQGGLAGELFF	TGCGCCAGCAGCCAAGGGGGCCTCGCCGGGGAGCTGTTTTTT
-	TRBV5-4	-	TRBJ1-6	CASSWLGINSPLHF	TGTGCCAGCAGCTGGTTGGGGATTAATTCACCCCTCCACTTT
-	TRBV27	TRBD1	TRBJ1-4	CASSLSPRGQGEKLFF	TGTGCCAGCAGTTTAAGTCCCAGGGGGCAAGGTGAAAAACTGTTTTTT
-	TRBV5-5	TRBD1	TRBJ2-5	CASSLALWGQGSGTQYF	TGTGCCAGCAGCTTGGCCTTGTGGGGACAGGGGTCAGGGACCCAGTACTTC
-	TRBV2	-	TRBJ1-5	CASSQGGGNQPQHF	TGTGCCAGCAGCCAAGGGGGGGGAAATCAGCCCCAGCATTTT
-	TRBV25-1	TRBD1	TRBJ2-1	CASERTGGYNNEQFF	TGTGCCAGTGAACGGACAGGGGGCTACAACAATGAGCAGTTCTTC